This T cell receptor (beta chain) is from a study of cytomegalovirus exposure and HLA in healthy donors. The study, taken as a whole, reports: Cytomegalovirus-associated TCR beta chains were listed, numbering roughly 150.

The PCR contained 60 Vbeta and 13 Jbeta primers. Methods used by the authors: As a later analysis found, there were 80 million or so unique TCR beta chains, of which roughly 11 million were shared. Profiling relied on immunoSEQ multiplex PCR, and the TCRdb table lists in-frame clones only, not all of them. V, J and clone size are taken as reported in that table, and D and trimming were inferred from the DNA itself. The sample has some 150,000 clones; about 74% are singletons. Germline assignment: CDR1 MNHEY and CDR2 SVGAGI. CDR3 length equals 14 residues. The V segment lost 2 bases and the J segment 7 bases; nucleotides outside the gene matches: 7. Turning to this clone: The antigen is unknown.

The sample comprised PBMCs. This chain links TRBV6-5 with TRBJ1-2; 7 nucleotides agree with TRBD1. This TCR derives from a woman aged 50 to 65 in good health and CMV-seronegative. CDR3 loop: CASSYEAGGRGYTF. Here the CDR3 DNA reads TGTGCCAGCAGTTACGAGGCAGGGGGACGTGGCTACACCTTC.